What follows describes a single T cell receptor beta chain. This sample was included in a study of blood T cell repertoires in COVID-19. Germline CDR1 is SGHTA and CDR2 is FQGNSA. The CDR3 runs 15 residues. Deletions cut 5 bases from V and 6 bases from J, with 17 bases between. Sequencing was performed with immunoSEQ multiplex PCR; in TCRdb, only in-frame clones are kept and a portion is missing. The table shows about 210,000 clones, with about 84% occurring only once. This chain uses TRBV7-2 with TRBJ2-1; tentatively, D is TRBD2 (5 bases). Sequenced input: peripheral blood. This sequence was found in a human donor in a cohort sampled during active COVID-19. In DNA form, the CDR3 reads TGTGCCAGCAGCCCCATATTCTATACTAGCAATGAGCAGTTCTTC. It encodes CASSPIFYTSNEQFF.